Listed below are T cell receptor beta chains from one sample, sequenced in a study of CD8 T cells in ankylosing spondylitis. TCRdb itself ran the 5' RACE reads through MiXCR, one entry per CDR3 protein. The table shows roughly 160,000 distinct CDR3 sequences, with around 9.6% occurring only once. Sequenced input: blood, either unsorted or a sorted T cell fraction (not recorded which). Source of these receptors: a female donor with ankylosing spondylitis or in good health (not recorded which). Both conserved end residues are part of each CDR3. Each record gives: D gene, J gene, clone size, V gene, CDR3 protein, CDR3 DNA. A D gene is named only where the DNA matches it firmly. Expanded clones get a size class; other rows say once, few or many, or leave the size out.

TRBD2 TRBJ2-1 few TRBV9 CASSEKGWTSGVNEQFF TGTGCCAGCAGCGAGAAAGGGTGGACTAGCGGGGTCAATGAGCAGTTCTTC
. TRBJ2-5 . TRBV6-1 CASGLGAGAETQYF TGTGCCAGCGGACTGGGGGCGGGAGCAGAGACCCAGTACTTC
. TRBJ1-5 . TRBV15 CATSSRDNQPQHF TGTGCCACCAGCAGCAGAGACAATCAGCCCCAGCATTTT
. TRBJ2-7 few TRBV25-1 CASSWGVYEQYF TGTGCCAGCAGTTGGGGCGTCTACGAGCAGTACTTC
. TRBJ1-4 . TRBV15 CATRRGATNEKLFF TGTGCCACCAGGCGGGGAGCAACTAATGAAAAACTGTTTTTT
. TRBJ2-1 . TRBV4-2 CANSHGNEQFF TGTGCCAACAGCCATGGCAATGAGCAGTTCTTC
TRBD2 TRBJ2-1 many TRBV7-6 CASSSAGDNEQFF TGTGCCAGCAGCTCCGCGGGGGACAATGAGCAGTTCTTC
. TRBJ2-1 . TRBV28 CASSFLVGGEGEQFF TGTGCCAGCAGTTTTTTGGTGGGGGGTGAGGGTGAGCAGTTCTTC
. TRBJ2-3 . TRBV7-9 CASTGSADTQYF TGTGCCAGCACCGGGAGCGCAGATACGCAGTATTTT
. TRBJ2-5 many TRBV5-4 CASSLEGLQETQYF TGTGCCAGCAGCTTGGAGGGACTTCAAGAGACCCAGTACTTC
. TRBJ1-5 many TRBV12-3/TRBV12-4 CASSLLQGNQPQHF TGTGCCAGCAGTTTGCTGCAGGGGAATCAGCCCCAGCATTTT
TRBD1 TRBJ2-1 . TRBV6-1 CASPQGAGGNNEQFF TGTGCCAGCCCCCAGGGGGCAGGGGGCAACAATGAGCAGTTCTTC
. TRBJ1-1 few TRBV14 CASSQEPRREGAFF TGTGCCAGCAGCCAAGAACCCAGGAGGGAGGGAGCTTTCTTT
. TRBJ2-6 many TRBV7-8 CASSLVGRETGANVLTF TGTGCCAGCAGCTTAGTCGGTCGGGAAACCGGGGCCAACGTCCTGACTTTC
TRBD1 TRBJ1-5 . TRBV7-9 CASSTSTGGLGQPQHF TGTGCCAGCAGCACCTCCACAGGGGGACTCGGTCAGCCCCAGCATTTT
. TRBJ2-2 . TRBV5-4 CAISLEADTGELFF TGTGCCATCAGCCTAGAAGCAGACACCGGGGAGCTGTTTTTT
. TRBJ2-1 many TRBV4-3 CASSQDLSPSGGEQFF TGCGCCAGCAGCCAAGATCTTAGCCCCAGCGGTGGTGAGCAGTTCTTC
TRBD2 TRBJ2-7 . TRBV20-1 CSAIIAGGSYEQYF TGCAGTGCTATAATAGCGGGAGGTTCCTACGAGCAGTACTTC